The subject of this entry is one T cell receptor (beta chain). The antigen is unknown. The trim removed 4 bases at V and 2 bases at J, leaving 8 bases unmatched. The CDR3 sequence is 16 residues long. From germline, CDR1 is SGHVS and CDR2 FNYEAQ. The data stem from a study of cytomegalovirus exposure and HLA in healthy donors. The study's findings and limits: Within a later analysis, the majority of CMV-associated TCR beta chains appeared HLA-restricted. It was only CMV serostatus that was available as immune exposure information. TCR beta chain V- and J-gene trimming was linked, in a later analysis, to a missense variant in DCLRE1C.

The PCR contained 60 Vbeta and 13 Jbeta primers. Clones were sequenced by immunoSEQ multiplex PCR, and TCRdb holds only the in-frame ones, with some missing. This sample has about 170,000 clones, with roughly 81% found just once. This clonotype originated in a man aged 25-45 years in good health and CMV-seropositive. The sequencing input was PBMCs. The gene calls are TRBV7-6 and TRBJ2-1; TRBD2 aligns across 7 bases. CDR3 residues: CASSSILAEAYNEQFF. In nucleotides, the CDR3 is TGTGCCAGCAGCTCAATTCTAGCGGAGGCCTACAATGAGCAGTTCTTC.